The 10 T cell receptor beta chains below were found in one sample sequenced in a study of blood T cell repertoires in COVID-19. Generated by immunoSEQ multiplex PCR, the TCRdb table keeps only in-frame clones and is missing some. The sample lists roughly 280,000 clones; around 89% were seen once. Material: PBMCs or T cells enriched from blood (not recorded which). All receptors derive from a woman aged 45 to 65 who had recovered from COVID-19.

This chain links TRBV11-3 with TRBJ2-7, with TRBD1 matching 8 bases. CDR1 SGHNT and CDR2 YENEEA come from the germline V gene. The CDR3 runs 13 residues. Trimming took 4 bases from V and 4 from J; bases not matched to a gene: 3. CDR3 in DNA: TGTGCCAGCAGCTCCAGGACAGGGTACGAGCAGTACTTC. Amino acid sequence: CASSSRTGYEQYF.

V usage is TRBV28 and J usage is TRBJ1-3; D is unclear. The CDR3 totals 12 residues. Germline V CDR1 and CDR2: MDHEN, SYDVKM. The V gene lost 8 bases and the J gene lost 0 bases, with 5 bases spanning the gap. CDR3 protein: CASLRSGNTIYF. The DNA of the CDR3 is TGTGCCAGCCTGCGCTCTGGAAACACCATATATTTT.

The rearrangement uses TRBV7-2 and TRBJ2-1; 7 bases are a match to TRBD1. The CDR3 loop spans 13 amino acids. V lost 5 bases and J lost 8; bases outside the gene matches: 6. Germline V CDR1 and CDR2: SGHTA, FQGNSA. The CDR3 DNA reads as TGTGCCAGCAGCGAAAACAGGGGCGATGAGCAGTTCTTC. The encoded protein is CASSENRGDEQFF.

This chain uses TRBV6-5 with TRBJ1-2, with 7 positions matching TRBD1. This CDR3 is 12 amino acids long. Per germline, CDR1 MNHEY and CDR2 SVGAGI. The V gene end was trimmed by 6 bases and the J gene end by 6 bases; junction bases not matched to a gene: 4. For the CDR3, the DNA is TGTGCCAGCAGCGCCGGGACAGATGGCTACACCTTC. This encodes CASSAGTDGYTF.

DNA for the CDR3: TGTGCCAGCAGCTCCCTTTTATCCACAGATACGCAGTATTTT. Amino acid sequence: CASSSLLSTDTQYF. The rearrangement links TRBV7-3 to TRBJ2-3; no definite D call. The germline gives CDR1 SGHTA, CDR2 FQGTGA. The CDR3 extends over 14 amino acids. V lost 4 bases and J lost 2, with 10 bases in between.

This sequence joins TRBV28 and TRBJ1-5; a possible D gene is TRBD1 (5 bases). The CDR3 extends over 14 amino acids. Germline assignment: CDR1 MDHEN and CDR2 SYDVKM. V shed 10 bases and J shed 2 bases, with 15 bases lying between them. CDR3 region: CATSITGGNQPQHF. The CDR3 region has the DNA TGTGCCACATCTATAACAGGAGGCAATCAGCCCCAGCATTTT.

This chain uses TRBV25-1 with TRBJ2-2; the match to TRBD1 covers 7 bases. Germline-derived CDR1 and CDR2 are MGHDK and SYGVNS. The CDR3 has 14 residues. Trimming cost V 10 bases and J 5 bases; bases outside gene matches: 10. CDR3 sequence (DNA): TGTGCCACTAACCAAGGGGGCTGGACCGGGGAGCTGTTTTTT. Translation: CATNQGGWTGELFF. The full variable domain, completed using reference TRBV25-1 and TRBJ2-2, is EADIYQTPRYLVIGTGKKITLECSQTMGHDKMYWYQQDPGMELHLIHYSYGVNSTEKGDLSSESTVSRIRTEHFPLTLESARPSHTSQYLCATNQGGWTGELFFGEGSRLTVL.

The CDR3 sequence is CASSAGGIGYTF. The CDR3 nucleotides read TGTGCCAGCAGCGCAGGGGGGATTGGCTACACCTTC. The chain recombines TRBV28 with TRBJ1-2; 7 nucleotides match TRBD1. The V segment lost 6 bases and the J segment 7 bases; nucleotides outside the gene matches: 5. This CDR3 has 12 amino acids. The germline V gene has CDR1 MDHEN and CDR2 SYDVKM.

As regards this clone: The junction shows a germline mismatch at one end, possibly a read error. This chain uses TRBV7-7 with TRBJ2-5; a weak D match, TRBD2 (6 bases). There are 15 residues in the CDR3. Germline V lookup: CDR1 SSHAT, CDR2 FNYEAQ (reference sequence). DNA of the CDR3: TGTGCTAGCAGCTTAGCGGCCCGGCGGGGAGAGACCCAGTACTTC. Amino acid sequence: CASSLAARRGETQYF.

This chain joins TRBV9 and TRBJ1-6; 7 bases are shared with TRBD1. The germline V gene encodes CDR1 SGDLS and CDR2 YYNGEE. The CDR3 contains 15 residues. The junction had 11 bases not matched to a gene; V was cut back by 4 bases and J by 10 bases. The CDR3 is CASSTMTGTGSPLHF. CDR3 in DNA: TGTGCCAGCAGCACGATGACAGGGACTGGATCACCCCTCCACTTT.